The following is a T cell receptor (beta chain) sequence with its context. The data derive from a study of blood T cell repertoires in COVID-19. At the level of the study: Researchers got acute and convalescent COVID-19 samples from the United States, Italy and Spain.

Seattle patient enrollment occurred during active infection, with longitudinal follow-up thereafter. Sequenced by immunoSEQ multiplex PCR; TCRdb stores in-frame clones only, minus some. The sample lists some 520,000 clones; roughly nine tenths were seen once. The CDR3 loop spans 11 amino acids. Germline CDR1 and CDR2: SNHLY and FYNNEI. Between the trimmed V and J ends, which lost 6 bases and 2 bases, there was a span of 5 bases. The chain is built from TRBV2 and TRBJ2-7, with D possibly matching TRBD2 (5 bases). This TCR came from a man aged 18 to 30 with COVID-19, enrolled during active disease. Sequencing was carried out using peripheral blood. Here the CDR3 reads CASRTTYEQYF. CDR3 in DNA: TGTGCCAGCAGGACTACCTACGAGCAGTACTTC.